This T cell receptor beta chain was recovered during a study of blood T cells in healthy people across ages. Study context: Using template switching, researchers captured about one barcoded beta molecule for each two T cells.

It was with a sample-barcoded 5' primer and a J-beta primer mix that a second PCR of roughly 7 to 12 cycles was run. Each cDNA molecule, via a template-switch adaptor with 12 random nucleotides, was tagged. Via MiXCR, TCRdb re-called the 5' RACE reads, giving one row per CDR3 protein. The sample holds 2 million or so distinct CDR3 sequences, roughly 49% seen once. The CDR3 runs 15 residues. CDR1 and CDR2 from the germline V gene are SGHTA and FQGNSA. V lost 5 bases to trimming and J lost 0 bases, with 14 bases between them. Material: blood. The sequence came from a woman aged 40-49 years in good health. The chain has TRBV7-2 and TRBJ2-7; perhaps TRBD1 as D (5 bases). In DNA form, the CDR3 reads TGTGCCAGCAGCCGCCGACAGCCCCACTCCTACGAGCAGTACTTC. Protein sequence: CASSRRQPHSYEQYF.